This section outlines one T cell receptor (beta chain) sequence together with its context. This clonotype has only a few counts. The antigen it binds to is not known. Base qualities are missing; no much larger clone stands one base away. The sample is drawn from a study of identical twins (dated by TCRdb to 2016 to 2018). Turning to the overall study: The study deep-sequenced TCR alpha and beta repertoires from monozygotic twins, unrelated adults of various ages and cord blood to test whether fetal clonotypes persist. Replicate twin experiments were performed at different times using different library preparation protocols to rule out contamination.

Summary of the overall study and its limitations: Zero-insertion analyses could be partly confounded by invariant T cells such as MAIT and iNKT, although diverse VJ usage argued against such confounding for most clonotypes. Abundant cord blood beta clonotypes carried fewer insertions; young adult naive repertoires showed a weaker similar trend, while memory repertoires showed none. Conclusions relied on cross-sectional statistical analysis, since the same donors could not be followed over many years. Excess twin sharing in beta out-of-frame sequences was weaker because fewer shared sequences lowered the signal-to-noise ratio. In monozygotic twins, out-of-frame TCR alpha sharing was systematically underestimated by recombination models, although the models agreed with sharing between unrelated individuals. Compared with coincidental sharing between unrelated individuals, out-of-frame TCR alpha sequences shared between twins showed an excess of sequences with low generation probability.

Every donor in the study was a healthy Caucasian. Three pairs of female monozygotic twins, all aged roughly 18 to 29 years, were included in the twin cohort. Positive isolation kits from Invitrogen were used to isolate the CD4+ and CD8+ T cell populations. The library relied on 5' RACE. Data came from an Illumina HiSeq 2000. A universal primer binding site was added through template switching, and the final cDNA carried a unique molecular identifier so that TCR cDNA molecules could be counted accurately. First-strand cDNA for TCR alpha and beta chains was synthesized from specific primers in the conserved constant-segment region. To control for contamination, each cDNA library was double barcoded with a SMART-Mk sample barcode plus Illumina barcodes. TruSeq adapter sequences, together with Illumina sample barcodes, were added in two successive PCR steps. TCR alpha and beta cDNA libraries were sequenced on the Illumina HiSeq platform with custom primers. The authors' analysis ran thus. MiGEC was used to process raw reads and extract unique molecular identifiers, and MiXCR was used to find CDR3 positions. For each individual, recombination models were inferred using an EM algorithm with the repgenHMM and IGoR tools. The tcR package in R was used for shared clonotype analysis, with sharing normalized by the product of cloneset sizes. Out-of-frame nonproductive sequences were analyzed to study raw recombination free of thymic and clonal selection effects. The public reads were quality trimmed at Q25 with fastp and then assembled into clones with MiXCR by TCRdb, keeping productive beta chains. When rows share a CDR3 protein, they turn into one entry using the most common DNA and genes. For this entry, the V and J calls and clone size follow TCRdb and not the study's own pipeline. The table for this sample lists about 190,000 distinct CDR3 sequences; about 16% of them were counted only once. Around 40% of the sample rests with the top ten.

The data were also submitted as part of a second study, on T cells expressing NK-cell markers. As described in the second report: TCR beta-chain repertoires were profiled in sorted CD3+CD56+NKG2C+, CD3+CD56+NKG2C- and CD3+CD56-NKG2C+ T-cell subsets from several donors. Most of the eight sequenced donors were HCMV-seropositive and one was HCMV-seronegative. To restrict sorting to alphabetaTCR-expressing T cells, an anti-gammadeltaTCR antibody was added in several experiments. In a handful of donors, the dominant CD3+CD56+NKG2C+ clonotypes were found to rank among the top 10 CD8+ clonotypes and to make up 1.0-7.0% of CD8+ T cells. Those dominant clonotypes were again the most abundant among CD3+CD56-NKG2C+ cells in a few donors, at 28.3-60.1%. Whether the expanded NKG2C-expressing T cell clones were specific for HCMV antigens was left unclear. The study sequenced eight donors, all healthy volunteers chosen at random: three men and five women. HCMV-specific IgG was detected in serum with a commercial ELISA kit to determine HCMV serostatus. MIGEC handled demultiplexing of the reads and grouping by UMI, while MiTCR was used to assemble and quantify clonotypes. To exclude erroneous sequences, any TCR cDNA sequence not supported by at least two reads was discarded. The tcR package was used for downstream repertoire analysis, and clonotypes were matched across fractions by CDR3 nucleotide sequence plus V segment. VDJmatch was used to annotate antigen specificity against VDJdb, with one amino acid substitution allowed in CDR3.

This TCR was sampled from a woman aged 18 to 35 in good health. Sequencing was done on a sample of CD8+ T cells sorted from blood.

The CDR3 sequence is CASSQDRGMGINEQFF. The DNA sequence is given as TGTGCCAGCAGCCAAGATCGGGGGATGGGGATCAATGAGCAGTTCTTC. The sequence joins TRBV3-1 to TRBJ2-1; the D gene is possibly TRBD2, with 6 bases matching. Deletion took 0 bases off V and 6 bases off J, with a span of 15 bases between the germline ends. Inclusive of the bounding cysteine and phenylalanine, the CDR3 is 16 residues long. Only CDR3 DNA remains: 48 bases, in frame from the first base. Looking up the germline V gene (reference sequence) yields CDR1 LGHDT and CDR2 YNNKEL.